The text below deals with one T cell receptor (beta chain). The sample comes from a study of CD8 T cells in Susac syndrome. When the RNA was reverse transcribed, random hexamers were used with an input of about 0.5 to 1 ug. Each CDR3 protein gets one entry after TCRdb re-called the immunoSEQ multiplex PCR reads with MiXCR. The table shows some 65,000 distinct CDR3 sequences, with approximately 96% occurring only once. Germline V gene data show CDR1 as SGHVS and CDR2 as FQNEAQ. The CDR3 runs 13 residues. The germline V and J ends were trimmed by 4 bases and 4 bases, with 7 bases remaining between them.

Sequencing was carried out using CD8+ T cells from PBMCs. The rearrangement joins TRBV7-8 to TRBJ2-2; D may be TRBD1 or TRBD2 (6 bases each). This receptor was obtained from a human donor with multiple sclerosis. The chain's CDR3 is CASSWGATGELFF. CDR3 bases: TGTGCCAGCAGCTGGGGGGCCACCGGGGAGCTGTTTTTT.